Described below is a single T cell receptor (beta chain) sequence and its context. Antigen specificity is unknown. Trimming removed 0 bases at V and 1 base at J, with 3 bases between. Germline V gene sequence: CDR1 PRHDT, CDR2 FYEKMQ (reference sequence). The CDR3 contains 13 residues. All of the isolated RNA was reverse transcribed, so expressed TCRB transcripts were sequenced. Profiling relied on immunoSEQ multiplex PCR, and the TCRdb table lists in-frame clones only, not all of them. The data contain 250,000 or so clones, about 71% of them singletons. The sample comes from a study of beta chain features in type 1 diabetes. Findings and caveats of the study: When Type 1 diabetes patients were examined, their TCRB CDR3s proved moderately but significantly shorter in all four CD4+ subsets.

Sequenced sample: naive CD4+ T cells from blood. The chain carries TRBV13 and TRBJ2-5; D gene uncertain. This TCR derives from a young man in good health. Here the CDR3 reads CASSLGSQETQYF. The DNA of the CDR3 is TGTGCCAGCAGCTTAGGTTCCCAAGAGACCCAGTACTTC.